This TCR beta chain was sequenced for a study of cytomegalovirus exposure and HLA in healthy donors. Overall study: HLA-typed donors were the source of 90 million or so unique TCRs, which an early data release held.

Germline V CDR1 and CDR2: LGHNA, YSLEER. Between the trimmed V and J ends, which lost 1 base and 4 bases, there was a span of 13 bases. This CDR3 comprises 16 residues. It was with 60 Vbeta and 13 Jbeta primers that the PCR ran. Profiled with immunoSEQ multiplex PCR; TCRdb holds only in-frame clones, not every one. The table records over 95,000 clones, 76% of them present only once. This chain uses TRBV4-3 with TRBJ2-2; D is perhaps TRBD1 (7 bases). The sample comprised PBMCs. The receptor was isolated from a man aged 35 to 55 in good health and CMV-seronegative. Written as DNA, the CDR3 is TGCGCCAGCAGCCAAGCCGGGACAGCGGGCACCGGGGAGCTGTTTTTT. It is translated as CASSQAGTAGTGELFF.